This record concerns one T cell receptor (beta chain) sequence. The antigen it binds to is not known. The sample holds no much larger clone one base away, and base qualities are not on file. Libraries were made using the immunoSEQ multiplex PCR assay. DNA from the cultured and isolated CD4+ T cells underwent TCR beta CDR3 sequencing. As for the original processing: Non-productive TCR sequences were removed, reads were trimmed to the CDR3 region, and CDR3s of at least 7 amino acids were retained. The MANAFEST web app was used to pick out antigen-specific clonotypes by comparing their expansion in peptide wells with that in reference cultures. To be called positive, a clone needed expansion at FDR<0.05 compared with the reference and with all other wells, an odds ratio greater than 5, and a frequency greater than 0.1% in two replicate wells. A clonotype was defined as cross-reactive if the clonotype was significantly expanded both in SARS-CoV-2 spike wells and in at least one common cold coronavirus spike condition. CDR3 similarity was assessed by Levenshtein distance using the stringdist R package, and unrooted trees were constructed with ape in R 3.6.1. TCRdb limited this immuneACCESS table to in-frame rearrangements with V and J called. A share of clones is missing; checked studies link under half to unresolved V genes, and the rest is unexplained. V and J calls and clone size follow that table, whereas D and trimming were derived from the DNA. This sample gives approximately 30,000 clones in total; about 70% of them show up just once. The ten largest clones take up roughly a tenth of the sample.

To identify antigen-specific CD4+ T cell clonotypes by their expansion, the ViraFEST assay first stimulated PBMC with viral peptide pools and then applied TCR sequencing. After more than nine days of culture, CD4+ T cells were isolated with the EasySep CD4+ T cell isolation kit. Healthy vaccine recipients had no prior SARS-CoV-2 infection, confirmed by negative nucleocapsid antibodies before and after vaccination. Under 2.5 million PBMC per well were cultured with approximately 10 ug/ml peptides in IMDM containing about 5% human AB serum, about 10 IU/ml IL-2 and gentamicin. On days 3 and 7, half of the culture medium was replaced with fresh IL-2-containing medium. Unless otherwise noted, each peptide stimulation condition was cultured in triplicate wells. PBMC were separated from whole blood using Ficoll-Paque Plus gradient centrifugation and were then either cryopreserved at -140C or used fresh. The spike proteins of SARS-CoV-2 and of the common cold coronaviruses HCoV-NL63, HCoV-OC43 and HCoV-229E were spanned by overlapping peptide pools. The QIAamp micro DNA kit was used to extract genomic DNA from the cultured CD4+ T cells.

CDR1 and CDR2 were assigned from the germline V gene as SNHLY and FYNNEI. The CDR3 sequence holds 12 residues, the cysteine and phenylalanine included. Solely the CDR3 DNA is kept, with 36 bases framed from the first base. V drops 3 bases and J drops 6 bases, leaving 8 bases in between. The data originate from a study of vaccination effects on CD4 cells after COVID-19 (dated by TCRdb to 2022 to 2024). With respect to the entire study: Participants received two doses of either the BNT162b2 or the mRNA-1273 mRNA SARS-CoV-2 vaccine. In both COVID-19 convalescent patients and infection-naive vaccine recipients, the study compared SARS-CoV-2 spike-specific CD4+ TCR repertoires from before mRNA vaccination with those from after it. The full study included over 8 COVID-19 convalescent patients and a few SARS-CoV-2-naive healthy vaccine recipients. Cultures from other donors in the study were sequenced using the Oncomine TCR Beta short-read assay on an Illumina iSeq 100. The study at large found these results: Clones induced by infection and clones induced by vaccination both contracted markedly at late timepoints after vaccination, which fits with T cell responses waning over time. In healthy vaccine recipients, vaccine-induced clones were almost all SARS-CoV-2 mono-reactive, with only 1 of 255 being cross-reactive with common cold coronaviruses. The study was limited by a small number of convalescent patients and lacked early post-infection timepoints.

This chain is built from TRBV2 and TRBJ1-2; TRBD1 is possibly the D segment (5 matching bases). This sequence originates from a human donor who received a COVID-19 vaccine. Specimen: CD4+ T cells from PBMCs cultured with SARS-CoV-2 spike peptides, collected before COVID-19 vaccination. Reading the label with the study, this specimen's cell subset or site is: SARS-CoV-2 spike overlapping peptide pool stimulation. The nucleotides are TGTGCCAGCAGTGATATGGGGGATGGCTACACCTTC. Translated, this is CASSDMGDGYTF.